One sample yielded the 26 T cell receptor beta chains listed below, sequenced in a study of Graves' ophthalmopathy and Graves' hyperthyroidism. Amplification from RNA transcripts yielded the TCR beta CDR3 regions. RT-PCR in the first round used HTBI primers; a second-round multiplex PCR followed. TCRdb reprocessed the multiplex PCR reads with MiXCR, giving one entry per CDR3 protein. The sample contains approximately 480,000 distinct CDR3 sequences, 13% to 15% of which appear only once. The sequencing sample was made of blood. The receptors originated from a woman in her 30s with Graves' ophthalmopathy.

The chain recombines TRBV2 with TRBJ2-7, with 14 positions matching TRBD2. Looked up from germline, CDR1 is SNHLY and CDR2 is FYNNEI. The CDR3 runs to 16 residues. J gave up 4 bases and V 10 bases, and 12 bases lay outside the gene matches. The CDR3 loop reads CAITTSGRALRYEQYF. The CDR3 nucleotides are TGTGCCATCACGACTAGCGGGAGGGCCCTTAGGTACGAGCAGTACTTC.

This clonotype was picked up many times. The chain has TRBV7-8 and TRBJ1-3; no reliable D call. V was clipped by 1 base and J by 3 bases, with 7 bases between them. This CDR3 spans 14 amino acids. The germline gives CDR1 SGHVS, CDR2 FQNEAQ. The CDR3 nucleotides read TGTGCCAGCAGCTTAGATTTAGTTGGAAACACCATATATTTT. Its protein is CASSLDLVGNTIYF.

This clonotype has at least ten counts. The genes are TRBV5-1 and TRBJ2-4; D possibly corresponds to TRBD1 (6 bases). This CDR3 contains 12 residues. V lost 4 bases and J 7 bases, leaving 9 bases between the germline ends. The V gene's germline CDR1 is SGHRS and CDR2 YFSETQ. CDR3 DNA: TGCGCCAGCAGCGCACAGGGTAACATTCAGTACTTC. Amino acid sequence: CASSAQGNIQYF.

This clonotype was detected many times. This chain links TRBV20-1 with TRBJ2-7; TRBD2 agrees at 7 bases. Germline values: CDR1 DFQATT, CDR2 SNEGSKA (reference sequence). Unmatched junction bases numbered 10, after V lost 0 bases and J lost 2 bases. The CDR3 is 16 amino acids. As DNA, the CDR3 is TGCAGTGCTAGAGATTTGGCGCGGGAGTGGACCTACGAGCAGTACTTC. Translated, it gives CSARDLAREWTYEQYF.

This clonotype was recorded at least ten times. This chain connects TRBV29-1 to TRBJ2-5, with D maybe TRBD1 (5 bases). Between the trimmed V and J ends, which lost 7 bases and 2 bases, there was a span of 8 bases. CDR1 SQVTM and CDR2 ANQGSEA come from the germline V gene. This CDR3 is built from 11 residues. For the CDR3, the DNA is TGCAGCGGGGGCAAGCAAGAGACCCAGTACTTC. This sequence encodes CSGGKQETQYF.

This clonotype came up many times. V is TRBV5-1 and J is TRBJ1-1; 12 positions agree with TRBD1. CDR3 length: 19 residues. Per germline, CDR1 SGHRS and CDR2 YFSETQ. Unmatched junction bases numbered 12, after V lost 3 bases and J lost 0 bases. CDR3 sequence (DNA): TGCGCCAGCAGCTGGACCGGGACAGGGGGCGGTATCATGAACACTGAAGCTTTCTTT. It specifies CASSWTGTGGGIMNTEAFF.

The genes are TRBV6-1 and TRBJ1-2; 9 positions agree with TRBD1. From germline, CDR1 is MNHNS and CDR2 SASEGT. The CDR3 is 16 residues long. V gave up 5 bases and J gave up 6 bases; unmatched junction bases: 13. CDR3 DNA sequence: TGTGCCAGCAGTCAATCATACCGGGACAGGGAACATGGCTACACCTTC. This codes for CASSQSYRDREHGYTF.

The V gene is TRBV2, the J gene TRBJ2-7; D ambiguous. The CDR3 is made up of 15 amino acids. CDR1 SNHLY and CDR2 FYNNEI come from the germline V gene. V lost 4 bases and J lost 1, with 14 bases in between. For the CDR3, the DNA is TGTGCCAGCAGTGTTACATTCTCCTCTTCCTACGAGCAGTACTTC. Amino acid sequence: CASSVTFSSSYEQYF.

This clonotype was recorded at least ten times. The gene calls are TRBV6-1 and TRBJ1-5; unclear D gene. CDR3 length equals 14 residues. Per the germline V gene, CDR1 is MNHNS and CDR2 is SASEGT. The germline V and J ends were trimmed by 6 bases and 2 bases, with 11 bases remaining between them. The CDR3 region has the DNA TGTGCCAGCAGCCGGGCCTCAGGCAATCAGCCCCAGCATTTT. It encodes CASSRASGNQPQHF.

The genes are TRBV12-3 or TRBV12-4 and TRBJ2-2; 7 positions agree with TRBD1. This CDR3 has 15 amino acids. With 6 bases clipped from V and 2 bases from J, the junction kept 6 bases outside the gene matches. The CDR3 here is CASRVNRGNTGELFF. In DNA form, the CDR3 reads TGTGCCAGCAGGGTCAACAGGGGCAACACCGGGGAGCTGTTTTTT.

This clonotype was observed at least ten times. The chain couples TRBV11-1 to TRBJ1-2, with TRBD1 matching over 9 bases. V was pared by 5 bases and J by 3 bases, with 10 bases of the junction left unmatched. The CDR3 contains 16 residues. Looked up from germline, CDR1 is SGHAT and CDR2 is FQDESV (reference sequence). CDR3 DNA: TGTGCCAGCAGCGCGGACCGGGACAGGGTGGACTATGGCTACACCTTC. Its protein is CASSADRDRVDYGYTF.

There are a few counts of this clonotype. The CDR3 sequence is CAWSPLQGAAGNTIYF. The DNA for the CDR3 is TGTGCCTGGAGTCCTCTCCAGGGGGCAGCTGGAAACACCATATATTTT. This sequence joins TRBV30 and TRBJ1-3; TRBD1 matches at 8 bases. The CDR3 sequence is 16 residues long. Germline-derived CDR1 and CDR2 are GTSNPN and SVGIG (reference sequence). With 2 bases clipped from V and 2 bases from J, the junction kept 8 bases outside the gene matches.

The chain links TRBV7-3 to TRBJ2-7; TRBD2 matches at 10 bases. V was pared by 5 bases and J by 5 bases, with 6 bases of the junction left unmatched. The CDR3 is made up of 14 amino acids. Germline CDR1 and CDR2: SGHTA and FQGTGA. The DNA of the CDR3 is TGTGCCAGCAGCCTAAGCGGGAGGGGCCACGAGCAGTACTTC. Its translation: CASSLSGRGHEQYF.

The table lists this clonotype with many counts. The chain carries TRBV28 and TRBJ1-3; D is unclear. This CDR3 region has 15 residues. The V end was cut by 7 bases, the J end by 3 bases, with 16 bases between. CDR1 MDHEN and CDR2 SYDVKM come from the germline V gene. For the CDR3, the DNA is TGTGCCAGCAACCAGCTTACACTAGGTGGAAACACCATATATTTT. Residues: CASNQLTLGGNTIYF.

This clonotype appeared many times. CDR3 residues: CASISSSTGDGYTF. In DNA, the CDR3 is TGTGCCAGTATATCATCGTCGACAGGGGATGGCTACACCTTC. This sequence joins TRBV19 and TRBJ1-2, with TRBD1 identical over 8 bases. The CDR3 runs 14 residues. The germline CDR1 and CDR2 sequences are LNHDA and SQIVND (reference sequence). V gave up 7 bases and J gave up 6 bases; unmatched junction bases: 10.

This clonotype was detected many times. V gene TRBV5-1 combines with J gene TRBJ1-1; no clear D gene. CDR1 and CDR2 from the germline V gene are SGHRS and YFSETQ. Trimming left V 2 bases short and J 3 bases short, with 8 bases between. This CDR3 spans 13 amino acids. Here the CDR3 reads CASSFRTDTEAFF. The DNA for the CDR3 is TGCGCCAGCAGCTTCCGCACGGACACTGAAGCTTTCTTT.

This clonotype was recorded a few times. This chain connects TRBV3-1 to TRBJ2-2; 7 bases line up with TRBD1. The CDR3 runs to 14 residues. The V and J ends lost 2 bases and 4 bases, in that order; junction bases with no gene match: 1. Germline CDR1 is LGHDT and CDR2 is YNNKEL (reference sequence). CDR3 protein: CASSQNRGTGELFF. The CDR3 DNA is TGTGCCAGCAGCCAAAACAGGGGCACCGGGGAGCTGTTTTTT.

This clonotype showed up many times. This chain uses TRBV19 with TRBJ2-2; D perhaps matches TRBD2 (5 bases). CDR1 is LNHDA, CDR2 SQIVND, per germline (reference sequence). Trimming stripped 3 bases from V and 5 bases from J, with 13 bases between. This CDR3 has 15 residues. The CDR3 region is CASSIQQGGTGELFF. The CDR3 DNA sequence: TGTGCCAGTAGTATTCAACAAGGAGGAACCGGGGAGCTGTTTTTT.

This clonotype was counted many times. V and J are TRBV12-3 or TRBV12-4 and TRBJ1-2, with no clear D. CDR3 length equals 13 residues. V was clipped by 0 bases and J by 7 bases, with 9 bases between them. CDR3 residues: CASSLAGLSGYTF. The CDR3 nucleotides are TGTGCCAGCAGTTTAGCAGGGTTAAGTGGCTACACCTTC.

There are many counts of this clonotype. One junction end does not reproduce the germline sequence, and a read error may be involved. This rearrangement joins TRBV5-1 to TRBJ2-5, with 8 bases identical to TRBD1. The CDR3 covers 14 residues. The germline CDR1 and CDR2 sequences are SGHRS and YFSETQ. CDR3 in amino acids: CASSWRTGKEAQYF. Written as DNA, the CDR3 is TGCGCCAGCAGCTGGAGGACAGGGAAAGAGGCCCAGTACTTC.

In its sample, this clonotype was seen a few times. V and J are TRBV6-1 and TRBJ1-1; no definite D call. Per germline, CDR1 MNHNS and CDR2 SASEGT. The V gene lost 7 bases and the J gene lost 3 bases, with 12 bases spanning the gap. The CDR3 totals 13 residues. Written as DNA, the CDR3 is TGTGCCAGCACGACGGGAGGCTACACTGAAGCTTTCTTT. This codes for CASTTGGYTEAFF.

This clonotype appeared many times. The genes are TRBV5-1 and TRBJ2-7; 7 bases are a match to TRBD2. The CDR3 is 13 residues long. Germline CDR1 reads SGHRS; CDR2 reads YFSETQ. Trimming took 1 base from V and 6 from J; bases not matched to a gene: 4. In DNA form, the CDR3 reads TGCGCCAGCAGCTTGCAGCGGGGCGTCGAGCAGTACTTC. It codes for CASSLQRGVEQYF. The full variable domain, with the rest looked up from reference TRBV5-1 and TRBJ2-7, is KAGVTQTPRYLIKTRGQQVTLSCSPISGHRSVSWYQQTPGQGLQFLFEYFSETQRNKGNFPGRFSGRQFSNSRSEMNVSTLELGDSALYLCASSLQRGVEQYFGPGTRLTVT.

The chain links TRBV11-3 to TRBJ2-7; no definite D call. The CDR3 totals 14 residues. The germline CDR1 and CDR2 sequences are SGHNT and YENEEA. Between the trimmed V and J ends, which lost 8 bases and 3 bases, there was a span of 17 bases. The CDR3 spells CASSPSDNLYEQYF. The CDR3 DNA sequence: TGTGCCAGCTCCCCCAGCGATAACCTCTACGAGCAGTACTTC.

The table lists this clonotype with many counts. J is TRBJ1-1 and V is TRBV2; D gene uncertain. The CDR3 runs 13 residues. Trimming took off 6 bases at V and 1 base at J, with 9 bases between the two ends. Looked up from germline, CDR1 is SNHLY and CDR2 is FYNNEI. The CDR3 DNA reads TGTGCCAGCAGAGGGCTACAGAACACTGAAGCTTTCTTT. Its protein product is CASRGLQNTEAFF.

This clonotype was recorded many times. The J gene is TRBJ1-2, the V gene TRBV5-4; 7 bases agree with TRBD1. V shed 0 bases and J 0 bases; nucleotides not matched to a gene: 2. CDR1 is SGHNT, CDR2 YYREEE, per germline (reference sequence). This CDR3 comprises 15 residues. The CDR3 nucleotides read TGTGCCAGCAGCTTGGGGGGACAGACTAACTATGGCTACACCTTC. The encoded protein is CASSLGGQTNYGYTF.

This clonotype was counted many times. The chain combines TRBV28 with TRBJ1-6; possible D gene TRBD1, 5 bases. CDR3 length equals 16 residues. Between the trimmed V and J ends, which lost 2 bases and 5 bases, there was a span of 13 bases. Germline CDR1 MDHEN, CDR2 SYDVKM. CDR3: CASSLGTLPHNSPLHF. The DNA of the CDR3 is TGTGCCAGCAGTTTAGGGACCCTCCCTCATAATTCACCCCTCCACTTT.